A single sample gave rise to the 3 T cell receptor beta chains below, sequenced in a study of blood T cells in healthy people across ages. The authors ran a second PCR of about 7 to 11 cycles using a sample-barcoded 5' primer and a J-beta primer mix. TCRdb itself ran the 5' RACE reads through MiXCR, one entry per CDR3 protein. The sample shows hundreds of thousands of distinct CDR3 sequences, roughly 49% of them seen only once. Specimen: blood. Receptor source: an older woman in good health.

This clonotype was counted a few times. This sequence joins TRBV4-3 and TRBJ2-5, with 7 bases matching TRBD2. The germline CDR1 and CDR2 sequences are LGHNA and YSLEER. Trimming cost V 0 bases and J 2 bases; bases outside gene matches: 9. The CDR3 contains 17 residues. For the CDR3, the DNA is TGCGCCAGCAGCCAAGATTTACTAGCGATCGGGCAAGAGACCCAGTACTTC. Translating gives CASSQDLLAIGQETQYF.

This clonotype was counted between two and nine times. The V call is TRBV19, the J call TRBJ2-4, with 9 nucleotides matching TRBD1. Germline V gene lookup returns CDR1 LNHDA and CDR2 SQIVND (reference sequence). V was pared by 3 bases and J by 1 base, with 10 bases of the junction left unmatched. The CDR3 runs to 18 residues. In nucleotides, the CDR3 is TGTGCCAGTAGTATCCGGGACAGGGAGACTCTGGCCAAAAACATTCAGTACTTC. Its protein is CASSIRDRETLAKNIQYF.

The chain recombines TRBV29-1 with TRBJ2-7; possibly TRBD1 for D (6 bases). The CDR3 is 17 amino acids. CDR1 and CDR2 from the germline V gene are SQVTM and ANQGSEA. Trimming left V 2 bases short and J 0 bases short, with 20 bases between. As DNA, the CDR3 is TGCAGCGTTGAATCGTACAGGGTTGAATCGAGCTCCTACGAGCAGTACTTC. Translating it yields CSVESYRVESSSYEQYF.